The 17 T cell receptor beta chains given below trace back to one sample, sequenced in a study of blood T cell repertoires in COVID-19. TCRdb keeps only in-frame clones here, not all; method: immunoSEQ multiplex PCR. The sample records more than 400,000 clones, around 85% being singletons. The specimen was peripheral blood. The receptors come from a human donor in a cohort sampled during active COVID-19.

V is TRBV30 and J is TRBJ1-2, with 7 bases aligning to TRBD1. The CDR3 is 17 residues long. V was pared by 4 bases and J by 1 base, with 15 bases of the junction left unmatched. Per the germline V gene, CDR1 is GTSNPN and CDR2 is SVGIG (reference sequence). The CDR3, as DNA: TGTGCCTGGACCCCGATGGGGACAGCCAGATTTAACTATGGCTACACCTTC. Protein product: CAWTPMGTARFNYGYTF.

The chain joins TRBV30 to TRBJ2-7; TRBD1 aligns across 7 bases. Germline values: CDR1 GTSNPN, CDR2 SVGIG (reference sequence). With V trimmed by 2 bases and J by 4 bases, 2 bases remained unmatched. The CDR3 length is 12 residues. CDR3 amino acids: CAWSRQGYEQYF. The CDR3 DNA is TGTGCCTGGAGTCGACAGGGTTACGAGCAGTACTTC.

The chain recombines TRBV11-2 with TRBJ2-5, with D perhaps TRBD1 (5 bases). Trimming pared 0 bases from V and 7 bases from J, leaving 15 bases between. The CDR3 loop spans 15 amino acids. CDR1 and CDR2 from the germline V gene are SGHAT and FQNNGV. The CDR3 nucleotides read TGTGCCAGCAGCTTAGATGCAGGGATGCTCTCGACCCAGTACTTC. Amino acids: CASSLDAGMLSTQYF.

The chain has TRBV19 and TRBJ1-1, with D maybe TRBD1 (6 bases). CDR1 and CDR2 from the germline V gene are LNHDA and SQIVND (reference sequence). Between the trimmed V and J ends, which lost 7 bases and 8 bases, there was a span of 23 bases. CDR3 length: 15 amino acids. As DNA, the CDR3 is TGTGCCAGTACCACGAACAGGGTCGGGCGCGGCGAAGCTTTCTTT. Translating it yields CASTTNRVGRGEAFF.

Comment on this clone: Other nucleotide sequences in the sample specify the same CDR3. The J gene is TRBJ2-5, the V gene TRBV18; weak D call: TRBD2 (6 bases). Looked up from germline, CDR1 is KGHSH and CDR2 is LQKENI. CDR3 length: 13 residues. The ends were cut back, 6 bases at V and 1 base at J, with 9 bases in the middle. CDR3 nucleotide sequence: TGTGCCAGCTCCCTCGGGAGCCAAGAGACCCAGTACTTC. The encoded protein is CASSLGSQETQYF.

The chain is built from TRBV5-6 and TRBJ1-1; D is uncertain. CDR1 SGHDT and CDR2 YYEEEE come from the germline V gene. V lost 2 bases and J 8 bases, leaving 19 bases between the germline ends. This CDR3 comprises 15 residues. CDR3 sequence: CASSFMGVQLSEAFF. As DNA, the CDR3 is TGTGCCAGCAGCTTTATGGGAGTACAACTATCGGAAGCTTTCTTT.

This clone occurred a few times. The chain couples TRBV7-3 to TRBJ2-2; D unresolved. CDR1 is SGHTA, CDR2 FQGTGA, per germline. The V and J ends lost 5 bases and 1 base respectively, with 8 bases between them. This CDR3 spans 14 amino acids. The CDR3 nucleotides are TGTGCCAGCAGCCTCTCGAGGAACACCGGGGAGCTGTTTTTT. This codes for CASSLSRNTGELFF.

This clone was seen many times. Here the CDR3 reads CASARGTGDYEQYF. CDR3 nucleotides: TGCGCCAGCGCTAGAGGTACAGGGGACTACGAGCAGTACTTC. The chain joins TRBV5-1 to TRBJ2-7; 7 bases are a match to TRBD1. The CDR3 spans 14 residues. The germline gives CDR1 SGHRS, CDR2 YFSETQ. V dropped 7 bases and J dropped 3; count of bases not matched to a gene: 10.

The chain employs TRBV20-1 and TRBJ2-2; TRBD2 matches at 15 bases. Germline-derived CDR1 and CDR2 are DFQATT and SNEGSKA (reference sequence). Trimming at V came to 3 bases and at J to 6 bases, leaving 14 bases not matched to a gene. CDR3 length: 19 amino acids. CDR3 nucleotide sequence: TGCAGTGCTAGTCCTCCGAGCGGGACTAGCGGGAGGAAGGCCGGGGAGCTGTTTTTT. This sequence encodes CSASPPSGTSGRKAGELFF.

The chain recombines TRBV28 with TRBJ2-2; D unresolved. CDR3 length: 13 amino acids. The V and J ends lost 3 bases and 6 bases respectively, with 8 bases between them. Germline V gene data show CDR1 as MDHEN and CDR2 as SYDVKM. The CDR3 DNA is TGTGCCAGCAGTTTGCGGCTTTCCGGGGAGCTGTTTTTT. This translates into CASSLRLSGELFF.

The rearrangement uses TRBV10-3 and TRBJ1-5, with TRBD1 as a possible D gene (6 bases). V shed 4 bases and J shed 3 bases, with 13 bases lying between them. Looked up from germline, CDR1 is ENHRY and CDR2 is SYGVKD. The CDR3 is 15 amino acids. CDR3 loop: CAISAEQGNNQPQHF. CDR3 in DNA: TGTGCCATCAGTGCAGAACAGGGAAACAATCAGCCCCAGCATTTT.

This clone is a singleton in its sample. V and J are TRBV30 and TRBJ1-2; tentative D call: TRBD1 (5 bases). The CDR3 has 13 residues. Trimming took 0 bases from V and 6 from J, leaving 11 bases between them. CDR1 GTSNPN and CDR2 SVGIG come from the germline V gene (reference sequence). Here the CDR3 reads CAWSVEEGNGYTF. The CDR3 coding sequence is TGTGCCTGGAGTGTAGAGGAGGGGAATGGCTACACCTTC.

The chain recombines TRBV7-8 with TRBJ1-6; TRBD1 matches at 9 bases. The J segment lost 1 base and the V segment lost 5 bases, leaving 6 bases of the junction unmatched. Germline V gene sequence: CDR1 SGHVS, CDR2 FQNEAQ. This CDR3 has 17 amino acids. In nucleotides, the CDR3 is TGTGCCAGCAGCCGCCGGGACAGGGTATCCTATAATTCACCCCTCCACTTT. It specifies CASSRRDRVSYNSPLHF.

With regard to this clone: The sample carries other DNA sequences with the same CDR3. V and J are TRBV7-3 and TRBJ2-3; TRBD1 aligns across 10 bases. CDR1 and CDR2 from the germline V gene are SGHTA and FQGTGA. V was clipped by 5 bases and J by 4 bases; unmatched bases: 3. This CDR3 is built from 14 residues. As DNA, the CDR3 is TGTGCCAGCAGCCTCGGACAGGGGGCAGATACGCAGTATTTT. It codes for CASSLGQGADTQYF.

The chain recombines TRBV18 with TRBJ1-3, with 8 nucleotides matching TRBD1. The CDR3 is 15 amino acids. With 3 bases clipped from V and 2 bases from J, the junction kept 3 bases outside the gene matches. From germline, CDR1 is KGHSH and CDR2 LQKENI. The CDR3 sequence: CASSPQGAPGNTIYF. The DNA for the CDR3 is TGTGCCAGCTCACCCCAGGGGGCGCCTGGAAACACCATATATTTT.

This chain links TRBV5-1 with TRBJ2-7; 8 positions agree with TRBD2. CDR1 and CDR2 (germline): SGHRS, YFSETQ. V lost 0 bases, J lost 2 bases, and 4 bases stayed unmatched. This CDR3 is built from 15 residues. The CDR3 region has the DNA TGCGCCAGCAGCTTGGGAGGGCGGGAGGCCTACGAGCAGTACTTC. Protein product: CASSLGGREAYEQYF.

This clone was seen just once. This chain joins TRBV30 and TRBJ1-2; no clear D. Per the germline V gene, CDR1 is GTSNPN and CDR2 is SVGIG (reference sequence). The CDR3 is made up of 13 amino acids. Trimming removed 4 bases at V and 3 bases at J, with 12 bases between. Written as DNA, the CDR3 is TGTGCCTGGAATTCGGGAGTCGACTATGGCTACACCTTC. It specifies CAWNSGVDYGYTF.